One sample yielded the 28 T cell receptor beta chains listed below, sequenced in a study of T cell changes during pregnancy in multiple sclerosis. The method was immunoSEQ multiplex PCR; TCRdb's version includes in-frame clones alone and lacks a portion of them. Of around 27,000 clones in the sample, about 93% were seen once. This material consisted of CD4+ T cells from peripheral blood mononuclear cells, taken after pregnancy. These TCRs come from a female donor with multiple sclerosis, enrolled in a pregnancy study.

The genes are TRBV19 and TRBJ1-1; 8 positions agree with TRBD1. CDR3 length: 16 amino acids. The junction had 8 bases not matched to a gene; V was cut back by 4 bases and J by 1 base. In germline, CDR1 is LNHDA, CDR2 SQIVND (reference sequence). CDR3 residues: CASSKNPGQGNTEAFF. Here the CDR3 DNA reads TGTGCCAGTAGTAAGAACCCCGGACAGGGGAACACTGAAGCTTTCTTT.

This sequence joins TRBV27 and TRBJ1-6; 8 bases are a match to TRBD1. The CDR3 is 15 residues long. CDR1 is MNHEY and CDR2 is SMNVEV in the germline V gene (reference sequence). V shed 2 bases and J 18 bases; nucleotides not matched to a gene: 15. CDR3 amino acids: CASSLTTGESLTSHF. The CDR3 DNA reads TGTGCCAGCAGTTTAACGACAGGGGAGTCCCTCACGTCCCACTTT.

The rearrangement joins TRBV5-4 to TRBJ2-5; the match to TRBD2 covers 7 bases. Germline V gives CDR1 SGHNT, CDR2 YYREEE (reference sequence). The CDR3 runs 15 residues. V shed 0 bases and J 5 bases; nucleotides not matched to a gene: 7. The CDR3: CASSLGGGGMETQYF. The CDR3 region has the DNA TGTGCCAGCAGCTTGGGGGGGGGAGGTATGGAGACCCAGTACTTC.

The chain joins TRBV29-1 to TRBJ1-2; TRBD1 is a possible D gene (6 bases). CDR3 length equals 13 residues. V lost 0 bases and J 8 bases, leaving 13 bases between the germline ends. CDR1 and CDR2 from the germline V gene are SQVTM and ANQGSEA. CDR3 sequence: CSVEEWGQGGYTF. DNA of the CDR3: TGCAGCGTTGAAGAGTGGGGGCAGGGAGGCTACACCTTC.

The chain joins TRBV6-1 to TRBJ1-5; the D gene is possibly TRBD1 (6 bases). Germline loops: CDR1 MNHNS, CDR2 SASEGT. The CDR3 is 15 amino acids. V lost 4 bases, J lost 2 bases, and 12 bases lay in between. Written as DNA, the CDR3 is TGTGCCAGCAGTGCCCAGGGGTTGGGCAATCAGCCCCAGCATTTT. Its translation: CASSAQGLGNQPQHF.

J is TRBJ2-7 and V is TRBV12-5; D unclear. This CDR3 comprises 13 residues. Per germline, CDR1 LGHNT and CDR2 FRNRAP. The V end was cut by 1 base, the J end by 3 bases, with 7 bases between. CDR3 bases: TGTGCTAGTGGTTTGGGTTCCGGCTACGAGCAGTACTTC. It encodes CASGLGSGYEQYF.

CDR3 residues: CASSWTPDTIYF. The CDR3 nucleotides are TGTGCCAGCTCATGGACACCCGACACCATATATTTT. This chain links TRBV18 with TRBJ1-3; D is possibly TRBD1 (5 bases). CDR1 is KGHSH and CDR2 is LQKENI in the germline V gene. V dropped 5 bases and J dropped 8 bases, with 10 bases sitting between them. This CDR3 has 12 amino acids.

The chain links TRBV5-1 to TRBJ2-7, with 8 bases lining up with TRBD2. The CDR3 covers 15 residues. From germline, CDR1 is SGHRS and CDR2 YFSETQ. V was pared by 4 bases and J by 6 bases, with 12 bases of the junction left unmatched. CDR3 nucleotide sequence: TGCGCCAGCAGCCCGTTAGCGGGACCGAAGACCGAGCAGTACTTC. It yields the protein CASSPLAGPKTEQYF.

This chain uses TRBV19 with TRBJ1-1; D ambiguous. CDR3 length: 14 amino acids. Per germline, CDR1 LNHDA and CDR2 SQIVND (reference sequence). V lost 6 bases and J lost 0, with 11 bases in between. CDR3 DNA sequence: TGTGCCAGTAGCGGGGTAGAACTGAACACTGAAGCTTTCTTT. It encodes CASSGVELNTEAFF. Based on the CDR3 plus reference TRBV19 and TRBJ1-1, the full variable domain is DGGITQSPKYLFRKEGQNVTLSCEQNLNHDAMYWYRQDPGQGLRLIYYSQIVNDFQKGDIAEGYSVSREKKESFPLTVTSAQKNPTAFYLCASSGVELNTEAFFGQGTRLTVV.

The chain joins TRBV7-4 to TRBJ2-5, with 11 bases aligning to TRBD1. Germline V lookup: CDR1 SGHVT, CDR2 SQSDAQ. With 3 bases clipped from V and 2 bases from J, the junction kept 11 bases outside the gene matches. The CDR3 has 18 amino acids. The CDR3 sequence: CASSFVSRDRGTQETQYF. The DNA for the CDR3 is TGTGCCAGCAGCTTCGTAAGCCGGGACAGGGGGACTCAAGAGACCCAGTACTTC.

This chain's CDR3 is CASSQDQGLAVQETQYF. CDR3 DNA sequence: TGCGCCAGCAGCCAAGATCAGGGACTAGCGGTTCAAGAGACCCAGTACTTC. The chain has TRBV4-1 and TRBJ2-5, with TRBD2 matching 11 bases. The CDR3 has 17 amino acids. V dropped 0 bases and J dropped 2; count of bases not matched to a gene: 5. CDR1 is MGHRA and CDR2 is YSYEKL in the germline V gene.

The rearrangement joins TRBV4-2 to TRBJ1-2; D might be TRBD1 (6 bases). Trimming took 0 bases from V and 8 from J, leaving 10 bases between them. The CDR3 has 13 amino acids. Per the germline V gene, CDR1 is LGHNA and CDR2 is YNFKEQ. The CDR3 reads CASSQEDRYGYTF. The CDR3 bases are TGTGCCAGCAGCCAAGAAGACAGGTACGGCTACACCTTC.

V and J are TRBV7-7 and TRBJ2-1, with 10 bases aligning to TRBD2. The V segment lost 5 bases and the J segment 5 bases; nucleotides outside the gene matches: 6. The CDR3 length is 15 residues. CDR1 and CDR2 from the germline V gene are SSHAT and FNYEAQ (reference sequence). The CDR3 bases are TGTGCCAGCAGCCGAGCGGGGGGGCCGGACAATGAGCAGTTCTTC. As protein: CASSRAGGPDNEQFF. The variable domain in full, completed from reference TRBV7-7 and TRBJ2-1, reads GAGVSQSPRYKVTKRGQDVTLRCDPISSHATLYWYQQALGQGPEFLTYFNYEAQPDKSGLPSDRFSAERPEGSISTLTIQRTEQRDSAMYRCASSRAGGPDNEQFFGPGTRLTVL.

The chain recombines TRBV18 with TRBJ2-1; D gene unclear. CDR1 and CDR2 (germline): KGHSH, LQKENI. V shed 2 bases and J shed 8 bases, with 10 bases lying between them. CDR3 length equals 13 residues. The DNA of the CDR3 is TGTGCCAGCTCACCATACGTGGCACATGAGCAGTTCTTC. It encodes CASSPYVAHEQFF.

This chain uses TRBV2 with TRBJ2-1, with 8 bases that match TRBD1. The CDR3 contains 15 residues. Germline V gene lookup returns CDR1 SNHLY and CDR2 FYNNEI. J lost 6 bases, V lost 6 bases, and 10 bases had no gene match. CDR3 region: CASRETGVESNEQFF. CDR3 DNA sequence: TGTGCCAGCAGAGAGACAGGGGTGGAGTCCAATGAGCAGTTCTTC.

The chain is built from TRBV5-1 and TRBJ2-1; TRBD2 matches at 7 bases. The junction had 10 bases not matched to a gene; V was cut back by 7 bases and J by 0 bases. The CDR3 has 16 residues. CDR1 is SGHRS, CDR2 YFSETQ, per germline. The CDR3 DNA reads TGCGCCAGCGGGCTACTAGCGCGGAGCTCCTACAATGAGCAGTTCTTC. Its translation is CASGLLARSSYNEQFF. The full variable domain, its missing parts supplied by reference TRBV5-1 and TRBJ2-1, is KAGVTQTPRYLIKTRGQQVTLSCSPISGHRSVSWYQQTPGQGLQFLFEYFSETQRNKGNFPGRFSGRQFSNSRSEMNVSTLELGDSALYLCASGLLARSSYNEQFFGPGTRLTVL.

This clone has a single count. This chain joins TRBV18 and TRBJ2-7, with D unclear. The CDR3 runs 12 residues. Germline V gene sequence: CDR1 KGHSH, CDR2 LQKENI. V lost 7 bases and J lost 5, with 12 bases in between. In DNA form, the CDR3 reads TGTGCCAGCTTCACCGGTCAGGACGAGCAGTACTTC. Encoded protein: CASFTGQDEQYF.

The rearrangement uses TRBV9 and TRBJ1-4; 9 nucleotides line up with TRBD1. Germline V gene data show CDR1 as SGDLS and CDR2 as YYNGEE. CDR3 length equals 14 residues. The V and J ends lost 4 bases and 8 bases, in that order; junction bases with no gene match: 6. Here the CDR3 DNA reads TGTGCCAGCAGCTCACAGGGGGCAGGCGAAAAACTGTTTTTT. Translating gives CASSSQGAGEKLFF.

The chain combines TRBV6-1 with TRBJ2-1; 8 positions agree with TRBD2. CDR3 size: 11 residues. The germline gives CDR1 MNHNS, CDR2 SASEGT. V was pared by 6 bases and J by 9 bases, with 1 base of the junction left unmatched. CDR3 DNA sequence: TGTGCCAGCAGGGCGGGGGGTGAGCAGTTCTTC. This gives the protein CASRAGGEQFF.

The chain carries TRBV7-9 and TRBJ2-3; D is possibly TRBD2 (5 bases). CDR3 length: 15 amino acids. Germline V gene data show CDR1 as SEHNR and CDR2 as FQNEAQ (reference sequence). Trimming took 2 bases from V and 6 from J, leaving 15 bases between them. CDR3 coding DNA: TGTGCCAGCAGCTTACTCTCCCTAGCTCAGGATACGCAGTATTTT. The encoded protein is CASSLLSLAQDTQYF.

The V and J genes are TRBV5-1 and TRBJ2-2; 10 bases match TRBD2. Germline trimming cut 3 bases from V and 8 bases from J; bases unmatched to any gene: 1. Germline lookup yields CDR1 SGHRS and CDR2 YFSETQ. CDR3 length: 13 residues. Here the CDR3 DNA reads TGCGCCAGCAGCTCGGGACTAGCGGGGGAGCTGTTTTTT. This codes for CASSSGLAGELFF.

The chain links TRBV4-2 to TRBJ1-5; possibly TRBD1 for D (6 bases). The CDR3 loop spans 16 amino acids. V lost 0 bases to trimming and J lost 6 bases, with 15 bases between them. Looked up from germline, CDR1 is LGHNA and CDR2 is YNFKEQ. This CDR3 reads CASSQEGGAIAQPQHF. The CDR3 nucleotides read TGTGCCAGCAGCCAAGAAGGGGGGGCGATCGCTCAGCCCCAGCATTTT.

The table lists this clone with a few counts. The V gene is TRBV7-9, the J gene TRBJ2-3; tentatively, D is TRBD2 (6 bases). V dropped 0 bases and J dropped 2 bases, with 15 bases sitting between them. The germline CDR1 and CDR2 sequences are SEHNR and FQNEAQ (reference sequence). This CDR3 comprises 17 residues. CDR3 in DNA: TGTGCCAGCAGCTTAGCGATGACGGAGGGTTTCACAGATACGCAGTATTTT. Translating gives CASSLAMTEGFTDTQYF.

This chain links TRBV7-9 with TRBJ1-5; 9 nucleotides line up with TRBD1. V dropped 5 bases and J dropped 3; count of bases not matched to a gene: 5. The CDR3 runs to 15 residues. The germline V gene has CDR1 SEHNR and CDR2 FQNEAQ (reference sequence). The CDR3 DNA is TGTGCCAGCAGCCTAGGACAGGGGAACAATCAGCCCCAGCATTTT. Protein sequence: CASSLGQGNNQPQHF.

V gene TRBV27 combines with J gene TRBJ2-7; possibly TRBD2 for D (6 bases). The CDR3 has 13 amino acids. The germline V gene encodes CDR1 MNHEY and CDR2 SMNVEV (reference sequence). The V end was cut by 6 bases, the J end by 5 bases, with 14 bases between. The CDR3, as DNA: TGTGCCAGCAGGCCATGGCGGGATAACGAGCAGTACTTC. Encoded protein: CASRPWRDNEQYF.

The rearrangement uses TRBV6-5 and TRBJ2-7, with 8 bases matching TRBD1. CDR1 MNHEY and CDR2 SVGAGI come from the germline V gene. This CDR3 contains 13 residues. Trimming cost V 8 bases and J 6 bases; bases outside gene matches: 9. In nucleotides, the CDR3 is TGTGCCAGCCGAACGAACAGGGGGAGCGAGCAGTACTTC. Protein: CASRTNRGSEQYF.

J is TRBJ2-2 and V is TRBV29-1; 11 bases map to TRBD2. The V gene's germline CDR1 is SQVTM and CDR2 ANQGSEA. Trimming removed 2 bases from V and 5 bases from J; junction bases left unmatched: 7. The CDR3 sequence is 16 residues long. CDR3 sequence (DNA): TGCAGCGTTGAACCGATAGCGGGAGGGAGAACCGGGGAGCTGTTTTTT. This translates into CSVEPIAGGRTGELFF.

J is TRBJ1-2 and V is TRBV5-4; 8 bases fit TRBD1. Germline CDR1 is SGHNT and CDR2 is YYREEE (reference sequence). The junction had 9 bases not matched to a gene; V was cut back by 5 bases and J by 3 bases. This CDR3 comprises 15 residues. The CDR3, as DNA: TGTGCCAGCAGGAGCTCAGGGGGCAGTGACTATGGCTACACCTTC. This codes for CASRSSGGSDYGYTF.